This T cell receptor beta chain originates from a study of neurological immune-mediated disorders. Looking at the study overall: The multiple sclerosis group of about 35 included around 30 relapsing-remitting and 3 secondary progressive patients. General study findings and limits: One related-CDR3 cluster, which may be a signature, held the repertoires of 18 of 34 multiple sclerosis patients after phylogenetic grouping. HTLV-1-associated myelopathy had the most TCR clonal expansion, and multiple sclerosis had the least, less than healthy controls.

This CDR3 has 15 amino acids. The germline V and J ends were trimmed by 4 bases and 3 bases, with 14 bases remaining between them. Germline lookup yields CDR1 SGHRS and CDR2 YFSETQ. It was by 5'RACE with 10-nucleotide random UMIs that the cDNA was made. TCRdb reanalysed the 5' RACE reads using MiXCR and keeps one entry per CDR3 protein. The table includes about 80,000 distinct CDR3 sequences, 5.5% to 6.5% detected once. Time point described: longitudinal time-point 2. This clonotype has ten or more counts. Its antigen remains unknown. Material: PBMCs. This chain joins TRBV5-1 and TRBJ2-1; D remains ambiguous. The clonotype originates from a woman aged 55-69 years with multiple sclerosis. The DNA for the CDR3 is TGCGCCAGCAGCCCTGTACGAAAAATCTACAATGAGCAGTTCTTC. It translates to CASSPVRKIYNEQFF.